Below are 14 T cell receptor beta chains sequenced from a single sample in a study of blood T cell repertoires in COVID-19. Only in-frame clones appear in the TCRdb table, and some are missing; sequencing was by immunoSEQ multiplex PCR. Here the sample spans around 23,000 clones, 83% being singletons. The sequencing sample was made of peripheral blood. Source of these receptors: a human donor in a cohort sampled during active COVID-19.

This chain connects TRBV10-2 to TRBJ1-4; no clear D. Germline lookup yields CDR1 WSHSY and CDR2 SAAADI. Trimming shortened V by 5 bases and J by 2 bases, and 6 bases separated the two germline ends. This CDR3 has 13 residues. CDR3 coding DNA: TGCGCCAGCAGTCTGGGCACTAATGAAAAACTGTTTTTT. It codes for CASSLGTNEKLFF.

The chain combines TRBV18 with TRBJ2-4; perhaps TRBD1 as D (6 bases). CDR3 length: 18 amino acids. V was clipped by 0 bases and J by 0 bases, with 15 bases between them. Germline V lookup: CDR1 KGHSH, CDR2 LQKENI. The DNA of the CDR3 is TGTGCCAGCTCACCACCGATGGGACAAGGTTTAGCCAAAAACATTCAGTACTTC. This encodes CASSPPMGQGLAKNIQYF.

The rearrangement joins TRBV14 to TRBJ2-3, with TRBD2 matching over 8 bases. Per the germline V gene, CDR1 is SGHDN and CDR2 is FVKESK. The CDR3 runs 16 residues. After removal of 2 bases from V and 5 bases from J, the junction contained 9 bases not matched to a gene. CDR3 coding DNA: TGTGCCAGCAGCCAATATGTCGGGGGGGGCAGAGATACGCAGTATTTT. As protein: CASSQYVGGGRDTQYF.

The chain is built from TRBV14 and TRBJ2-1, with 10 bases matching TRBD1. V lost 0 bases to trimming and J lost 8 bases; unmatched junction nucleotides: 7. From germline, CDR1 is SGHDN and CDR2 FVKESK. The CDR3 has 16 residues. The CDR3 is CASSQDRGTGEHEQFF. CDR3 bases: TGTGCCAGCAGCCAAGATCGGGGGACAGGGGAGCATGAGCAGTTCTTC.

The rearrangement joins TRBV28 to TRBJ1-2; D call uncertain. Trimming stripped 1 base from V and 6 bases from J, with 12 bases between. Germline CDR1 is MDHEN and CDR2 is SYDVKM. The CDR3 has 14 residues. This chain's CDR3 is CASSLSGVWDGYTF. The CDR3 DNA reads TGTGCCAGCAGTTTATCCGGGGTGTGGGATGGCTACACCTTC.

The V call is TRBV11-2, the J call TRBJ2-5, with D perhaps matching TRBD2 (5 bases). CDR3 length equals 13 residues. The V gene lost 5 bases and the J gene lost 4 bases, with 11 bases spanning the gap. Germline assignment: CDR1 SGHAT and CDR2 FQNNGV. The CDR3 spells CASSPREGETQYF. The CDR3 DNA reads as TGTGCCAGCAGCCCCCGTGAGGGAGAGACCCAGTACTTC.

Of note for this clone: This sample includes further DNA sequences coding for the same CDR3. The chain uses TRBV12-1 and TRBJ1-2. TRBV12-1 is flagged as a pseudogene. The CDR3 length is 17 residues. DNA of the CDR3: TGCGCCAGCAGCCCACCCGGGACTTTCAGTTCTAACTATGGCTACACCTTC. Its translation: CASSPPGTFSSNYGYTF.

The V call is TRBV28, the J call TRBJ2-3, with D unclear. V lost 5 bases, J lost 2 bases, and 5 bases lay in between. The CDR3 has 12 residues. Germline V gene lookup returns CDR1 MDHEN and CDR2 SYDVKM. CDR3 in amino acids: CASSTPTDTQYF. The CDR3 DNA follows: TGTGCCAGCAGTACACCCACAGATACGCAGTATTTT. Full variable domain (rest looked up from reference TRBV28 and TRBJ2-3): DVKVTQSSRYLVKRTGEKVFLECVQDMDHENMFWYRQDPGLGLRLIYFSYDVKMKEKGDIPEGYSVSREKKERFSLILESASTNQTSMYLCASSTPTDTQYFGPGTRLTVL.

The V and J genes are TRBV7-9 and TRBJ1-2; the D is unclear. The CDR3 extends over 16 amino acids. Between the trimmed V and J ends, which lost 7 bases and 5 bases, there was a span of 23 bases. Germline assignment: CDR1 SEHNR and CDR2 FQNEAQ (reference sequence). The CDR3 loop is CASTSIRGQELYGYTF. For the CDR3, the DNA is TGTGCCAGCACCTCAATCCGAGGGCAGGAACTATATGGCTACACCTTC.

DNA of the CDR3: TGTGCCAGCAGTGCGGGGAACTATGGCTACACCTTC. It codes for CASSAGNYGYTF. This chain connects TRBV2 to TRBJ1-2; D ambiguous. The germline CDR1 and CDR2 sequences are SNHLY and FYNNEI. V dropped 4 bases and J dropped 2 bases, with 5 bases sitting between them. This CDR3 region has 12 residues.

By sample fraction, this clone is medium-sized. The V gene is TRBV6-5, the J gene TRBJ2-7; 7 nucleotides agree with TRBD1. Germline CDR1 MNHEY, CDR2 SVGAGI. The length of the CDR3 is 15 residues. Trimming removed 2 bases from V and 3 bases from J; junction bases left unmatched: 7. CDR3 DNA: TGTGCCAGCAGTTACCCGACAGGGTTGAACTACGAGCAGTACTTC. Its protein product is CASSYPTGLNYEQYF.

The V gene is TRBV18, the J gene TRBJ1-5; D gene ambiguous. CDR3 length: 13 residues. V was clipped by 2 bases and J by 5 bases, with 7 bases between them. CDR1 is KGHSH, CDR2 LQKENI, per germline. The CDR3 bases are TGTGCCAGCTCACCAACAAGTGATCAGCCCCAGCATTTT. This translates into CASSPTSDQPQHF.

The chain recombines TRBV2 with TRBJ2-1; D remains ambiguous. The germline V gene encodes CDR1 SNHLY and CDR2 FYNNEI. Trimming removed 6 bases from V and 1 base from J, with 10 bases in between. The CDR3 spans 14 residues. In nucleotides, the CDR3 is TGTGCCAGCAGGGGCATAAGGTCCTACAATGAGCAGTTCTTC. It yields the protein CASRGIRSYNEQFF.

This sequence joins TRBV19 and TRBJ2-7; tentative D call: TRBD2 (5 bases). The CDR3 covers 14 residues. Germline-derived CDR1 and CDR2 are LNHDA and SQIVND (reference sequence). V was trimmed by 3 bases and J by 2 bases, leaving 11 bases between them. CDR3 sequence reads: CASSIKAGAYEQYF. The CDR3 coding sequence is TGTGCCAGTAGTATTAAAGCCGGGGCCTACGAGCAGTACTTC.